A selection of T cell receptor beta chains follows, all from one sample in a study of cytomegalovirus exposure and HLA in healthy donors. Here immunoSEQ multiplex PCR was the method, and the copy in TCRdb shows in-frame clones only, minus some. Seen here are 100,000 to 120,000 clones, roughly 79% observed once, and the top ten hold approximately 5.6%. The source material was PBMCs. All receptors come from a male donor in good health and CMV-seronegative. Each CDR3 is given with its conserved first and last residue. The order of the fields is D gene, clone size, V gene, J gene, CDR3 protein, CDR3 DNA. The D gene is left open where the match is weak. Size is omitted from some rows. Given values are once, few, many or a class for expanded clones.

TRBD2	.	TRBV5-5	TRBJ2-7	CASSFGGRVYEQYF	TGTGCCAGCAGCTTCGGCGGGAGAGTCTACGAGCAGTACTTC
.	.	TRBV5-5	TRBJ2-1	CASSLTRPTHNEQFF	TGTGCCAGCAGCTTAACGAGACCGACTCACAATGAGCAGTTCTTC
TRBD2	.	TRBV7-2	TRBJ2-1	CASSLARTSGRALNEQFF	TGTGCCAGCAGCTTAGCCCGAACTAGCGGGAGGGCCCTGAATGAGCAGTTCTTC
.	few	TRBV19	TRBJ2-3	CASAVTDTQYF	TGTGCCAGTGCAGTCACAGATACGCAGTATTTT
.	.	TRBV11-3	TRBJ2-7	CASSSPLSDEQYF	TGTGCCAGCAGCTCCCCCCTATCGGACGAGCAGTACTTC
.	.	TRBV30	TRBJ1-1	CAWNRRNTEAFF	TGTGCCTGGAACAGACGGAACACTGAAGCTTTCTTT
TRBD2	.	TRBV9	TRBJ2-7	CASSAHGLAGDEQYF	TGTGCCAGCAGCGCCCACGGACTAGCGGGGGACGAGCAGTACTTC
.	many	TRBV6-6	TRBJ2-1	CATTGAESSYNEQFF	TGTGCCACCACAGGTGCGGAAAGCTCCTACAATGAGCAGTTCTTC
.	few	TRBV19	TRBJ1-1	CASSIGSVEAFF	TGTGCCAGTAGTATAGGGTCGGTTGAAGCTTTCTTT
TRBD2	.	TRBV4-3	TRBJ2-3	CASSQGGRARTDTQYF	TGCGCCAGCAGCCAAGGCGGGAGGGCCCGCACAGATACGCAGTATTTT
TRBD1	.	TRBV11-3	TRBJ2-7	CASIRGPGQGTYEQYF	TGTGCCAGCATCCGTGGACCGGGACAGGGGACCTACGAGCAGTACTTC
.	.	TRBV5-3	TRBJ2-2	CARRRVAGRRELFF	TGTGCCAGAAGAAGGGTAGCAGGGAGGCGGGAGCTGTTTTTT
TRBD1	few	TRBV5-6	TRBJ2-7	CASSFYRGNYEQYF	TGTGCCAGCAGCTTTTACAGGGGGAACTACGAGCAGTACTTC
.	.	TRBV19	TRBJ1-4	CASSILGGINEKLFF	TGTGCCAGTTCTATCCTCGGGGGGATTAACGAAAAACTGTTTTTT
.	few	TRBV2	TRBJ2-3	CASSTRTVPDTQYF	TGTGCCAGCAGCACCAGGACTGTCCCCGATACGCAGTATTTT
TRBD1	once	TRBV9	TRBJ2-1	CASSMDRGRSYNEQFF	TGTGCCAGCAGCATGGACAGGGGAAGGTCCTACAATGAGCAGTTCTTC
TRBD1	.	TRBV9	TRBJ2-3	CASSVLHDRGSTDTQYF	TGTGCCAGCAGCGTCCTCCACGACAGGGGGTCCACAGATACGCAGTATTTT
TRBD1	.	TRBV4-1	TRBJ2-7	CASSQDSVRQGYEQYF	TGCGCCAGCAGCCAAGATTCGGTCCGACAGGGCTACGAGCAGTACTTC
.	.	TRBV4-1	TRBJ2-5	CASSQEGPARTETQYF	TGCGCCAGCAGCCAAGAGGGGCCTGCTCGTACAGAGACCCAGTACTTC
.	.	TRBV2	TRBJ1-1	CASGGQLNTEAFF	TGTGCCAGTGGCGGACAGTTAAACACTGAAGCTTTCTTT
TRBD1	.	TRBV30	TRBJ1-2	CAWSPFGTGTDGTGTNYGYTF	TGTGCCTGGAGTCCATTCGGGACAGGGACAGATGGAACGGGTACTAACTATGGCTACACCTTC
.	.	TRBV5-1	TRBJ2-3	CASSLARGAGSSTDTQYF	TGCGCCAGCAGCTTGGCCCGGGGGGCGGGATCTAGCACAGATACGCAGTATTTT
.	few	TRBV7-2	TRBJ2-6	CASRRSPGGANVLTF	TGTGCCAGCAGACGCAGTCCCGGGGGGGCCAACGTCCTGACTTTC
.	.	TRBV14	TRBJ2-2	CASSQFGVPGELFF	TGTGCCAGCAGCCAATTCGGAGTGCCCGGGGAGCTGTTTTTT
TRBD2	.	TRBV9	TRBJ2-3	CASSTRLAGTDTQYF	TGTGCCAGCAGCACCCGACTAGCGGGGACAGATACGCAGTATTTT
.	.	TRBV5-6	TRBJ1-1	CASSLASSGGVTEAFF	TGTGCCAGCAGCTTAGCGTCTTCCGGGGGTGTCACTGAAGCTTTCTTT
TRBD2	.	TRBV12-5	TRBJ2-5	CASGKGLAGGSGRVGGETQYF	TGTGCTAGTGGTAAAGGACTAGCGGGAGGGAGTGGGAGGGTTGGCGGAGAGACCCAGTACTTC
.	.	TRBV7-2	TRBJ2-3	CASSPQRAADTQYF	TGTGCCAGCAGCCCCCAGCGGGCGGCAGATACGCAGTATTTT
.	.	TRBV7-9	TRBJ2-5	CASIPVGGETQYF	TGTGCCAGCATTCCGGTGGGGGGAGAGACCCAGTACTTC
.	once	TRBV19	TRBJ2-6	CASSTLSSGANVLTF	TGTGCCAGTAGTACCCTTAGCTCTGGGGCCAACGTCCTGACTTTC
.	.	TRBV7-8	TRBJ1-1	CASRRSTGNTEAFF	TGTGCCAGCAGGCGGTCGACAGGGAACACTGAAGCTTTCTTT
.	.	TRBV10-3	TRBJ1-1	CAISRQTSTEAFF	TGTGCCATCAGTAGACAGACGAGCACTGAAGCTTTCTTT